The 18 T cell receptor beta chains reported below all come from one sample, sequenced in a study of shared clonotypes between healthy human individuals. This table comes from immunoSEQ multiplex PCR, and its TCRdb copy is limited to in-frame clones, with some not included. The table includes a few million clones, approximately 93% detected once. Sequenced material: naive CD4+ T cells from PBMCs. Described subset: CD45RA+ positively selected. The receptors were gathered from a man younger than 30 in good health. Some clones in this sample may be carry-over from other donors' samples.

The J gene is TRBJ1-2, the V gene TRBV28; TRBD1 matches 8 bases. Germline loops: CDR1 MDHEN, CDR2 SYDVKM. This CDR3 is built from 15 residues. V shed 6 bases and J 8 bases; nucleotides not matched to a gene: 14. The CDR3 bases are TGTGCCAGCAGGCGACCGGGACAGGACCCCTCGGGCTACACCTTC. Protein sequence: CASRRPGQDPSGYTF.

This clone was counted a single time. The chain joins TRBV7-3 to TRBJ2-5; D gene unclear. V lost 3 bases and J 4 bases, leaving 12 bases between the germline ends. The CDR3 is 14 residues long. Germline loops: CDR1 SGHTA, CDR2 FQGTGA. CDR3 residues: CASSLIGVGETQYF. The CDR3 DNA reads TGTGCCAGCAGCTTGATAGGCGTCGGAGAGACCCAGTACTTC.

V and J are TRBV10-3 and TRBJ1-2, with D uncertain. This CDR3 comprises 11 residues. Germline CDR1 reads ENHRY; CDR2 reads SYGVKD. The V end lost 4 bases, the J end lost 11 bases, and 11 bases lay between the germline ends. Written as DNA, the CDR3 is TGTGCCATCAGTGGGTCTAGGGAGTACACCTTC. As protein: CAISGSREYTF.

This sequence joins TRBV6-1 and TRBJ1-5; D possibly corresponds to TRBD1 (5 bases). The CDR3 extends over 13 amino acids. With 6 bases removed from V and 5 bases from J, the gap between germline ends came to 11 bases. Germline V gene data show CDR1 as MNHNS and CDR2 as SASEGT. The CDR3: CASRPGRYQPQHF. The CDR3 nucleotides are TGTGCCAGCAGACCGGGACGGTATCAGCCCCAGCATTTT.

The CDR3: CASRATGFEAFF. The CDR3, as DNA: TGCGCCAGCAGGGCAACAGGTTTTGAAGCTTTCTTT. This chain uses TRBV5-1 with TRBJ1-1; TRBD1 might be the D (5 bases). From germline, CDR1 is SGHRS and CDR2 YFSETQ. CDR3 length equals 12 residues. The V gene lost 5 bases and the J gene lost 7 bases, with 12 bases spanning the gap.

Worth noting for this clone: The same CDR3 can be traced to other DNA sequences in this sample. The chain has TRBV7-9 and TRBJ2-5; D is ambiguous. V shed 5 bases and J shed 3 bases, with 4 bases lying between them. CDR3 size: 11 residues. Looked up from germline, CDR1 is SEHNR and CDR2 is FQNEAQ (reference sequence). CDR3 loop: CASSREETQYF. The CDR3 nucleotides read TGTGCCAGCAGCAGGGAAGAGACCCAGTACTTC.

The chain employs TRBV6-1 and TRBJ1-2, with D possibly matching TRBD1 (6 bases). Germline CDR1 reads MNHNS; CDR2 reads SASEGT. This CDR3 contains 11 residues. CDR3 in DNA: TGTTCGTCGGACAGCAACTATGGCTACACCTTC. This sequence encodes CSSDSNYGYTF.

To note about this clone: Additional DNA sequences in this sample encode the identical CDR3. The chain couples TRBV25-1 to TRBJ1-3; perhaps TRBD1 as D (5 bases). V was clipped by 2 bases and J by 1 base, with 6 bases between them. The CDR3 extends over 14 amino acids. Germline V gene sequence: CDR1 MGHDK, CDR2 SYGVNS. The CDR3 DNA sequence: TGTGCCAGCAGTGAACCAGGGTCTGGAAACACCATATATTTT. This codes for CASSEPGSGNTIYF.

The chain couples TRBV6-1 to TRBJ1-2; 7 bases agree with TRBD1. After removal of 8 bases from V and 3 bases from J, the junction contained 9 bases not matched to a gene. This CDR3 is 14 amino acids long. Per germline, CDR1 MNHNS and CDR2 SASEGT. CDR3 sequence (DNA): TGTGCCAGCGTACTTAACAGGGGAGACTATGGCTACACCTTC. Its translation is CASVLNRGDYGYTF.

The chain uses TRBV18 and TRBJ2-7; 9 nucleotides align to TRBD2. The CDR3 extends over 15 amino acids. Per the germline V gene, CDR1 is KGHSH and CDR2 is LQKENI. After removal of 4 bases from V and 5 bases from J, the junction contained 9 bases not matched to a gene. CDR3 in DNA: TGTGCCAGCTCACGAGCCGGGACTAGCAGCCACGAGCAGTACTTC. Translated: CASSRAGTSSHEQYF.

The chain is built from TRBV7-2 and TRBJ2-2, with D hard to call. Trimming pared 5 bases from V and 0 bases from J, leaving 10 bases between. The length of the CDR3 is 15 residues. The germline gives CDR1 SGHTA, CDR2 FQGNSA. CDR3 DNA sequence: TGTGCCAGCAGCCAACATGGGGCGAACACCGGGGAGCTGTTTTTT. It is translated as CASSQHGANTGELFF.

Notes on this clone: In the same sample, other DNA sequences code for this CDR3. The chain joins TRBV11-3 to TRBJ2-6; D is undetermined. Looked up from germline, CDR1 is SGHNT and CDR2 is YENEEA. V gave up 3 bases and J gave up 0 bases, with 0 bases separating them. The length of the CDR3 is 13 residues. CDR3 in DNA: TGTGCCAGCAGCTTCTCTGGGGCCAACGTCCTGACTTTC. This sequence encodes CASSFSGANVLTF.

Comments on this clone: The sample has other DNA sequences that encode this CDR3 too. The V call is TRBV7-3, the J call TRBJ2-1, with 9 bases identical to TRBD2. Germline CDR1 and CDR2: SGHTA and FQGTGA. V lost 2 bases, J lost 2 bases, and 4 bases stayed unmatched. The CDR3 has 16 residues. The CDR3 DNA reads TGTGCCAGCAGCTTAGCGGGAGGGCCCCCCTACAATGAGCAGTTCTTC. Protein sequence: CASSLAGGPPYNEQFF.

This chain connects TRBV5-1 to TRBJ2-7; 8 bases are shared with TRBD2. The CDR3 sequence is 16 residues long. The V and J ends lost 0 bases and 6 bases, in that order; junction bases with no gene match: 11. Germline V gene sequence: CDR1 SGHRS, CDR2 YFSETQ. In DNA, the CDR3 is TGCGCCAGCAGCTTGGGGGCGCGGGGGGCCCCGGGCGAGCAGTACTTC. It encodes CASSLGARGAPGEQYF.

This chain uses TRBV28 with TRBJ2-7; possible D gene TRBD2, 6 bases. The CDR3 is 15 amino acids. CDR1 and CDR2 from the germline V gene are MDHEN and SYDVKM. V was trimmed by 3 bases and J by 2 bases, leaving 14 bases between them. DNA of the CDR3: TGTGCCAGCAGTTTTGCTGGCGGACTAACCTACGAGCAGTACTTC. Amino acids: CASSFAGGLTYEQYF.

The V and J genes are TRBV29-1 and TRBJ1-2; D call uncertain. Germline V gene sequence: CDR1 SQVTM, CDR2 ANQGSEA. The CDR3 contains 11 residues. Trimming left V 8 bases short and J 2 bases short, with 9 bases between. CDR3 bases: TGCAGCTATGGGGAGAACTATGGCTACACCTTC. The encoded protein is CSYGENYGYTF.

The gene calls are TRBV11-2 and TRBJ2-7, with D possibly called TRBD1 or TRBD2 (5 bases each). CDR1 and CDR2 (germline): SGHAT, FQNNGV. The V and J ends lost 1 base and 5 bases respectively, with 6 bases between them. The CDR3 length is 12 residues. CDR3 in amino acids: CASSLGGNEQYF. In nucleotides, the CDR3 is TGTGCCAGCAGCTTAGGGGGGAACGAGCAGTACTTC. Together with reference TRBV11-2 and TRBJ2-7, the CDR3 gives the full variable domain: EAGVAQSPRYKIIEKRQSVAFWCNPISGHATLYWYQQILGQGPKLLIQFQNNGVVDDSQLPKDRFSAERLKGVDSTLKIQPAKLEDSAVYLCASSLGGNEQYFGPGTRLTVT.

This clone was found once. The chain employs TRBV5-6 and TRBJ2-3; TRBD2 agrees at 7 bases. Germline V lookup: CDR1 SGHDT, CDR2 YYEEEE. The CDR3 consists of 16 residues. Unmatched junction bases numbered 11, after V lost 3 bases and J lost 4 bases. CDR3 loop: CASSSLGRETADTQYF. The CDR3 nucleotides read TGTGCCAGCAGCTCCCTGGGGCGGGAGACCGCAGATACGCAGTATTTT.